This T cell receptor beta chain was found in a study of technical replicates of blood from several donors. CDR3 size: 11 residues. V lost 8 bases and J 4 bases, leaving 9 bases between the germline ends. CDR1 SGHVS and CDR2 FQNEAQ come from the germline V gene. Produced via immunoSEQ multiplex PCR; TCRdb's table is partial and in-frame only. The sample has 80,000 to 85,000 clones; 75% to 90% are singletons. V usage is TRBV7-8 and J usage is TRBJ2-7; possible D gene TRBD1, 5 bases. The sequenced material came from T cells isolated from PBMCs. The source is a human donor in good health. In nucleotides, the CDR3 is TGTGCCAGCGCCAGGGAATACGAGCAGTACTTC. Protein product: CASAREYEQYF.